This T cell receptor beta chain was sequenced for a study of cytomegalovirus exposure and HLA in healthy donors. Findings and limits, study-wide: In a later analysis, about 17,000 TCR beta sequences were associated with HLA alleles at 0.05 false discovery rate.

This CDR3 is 13 amino acids long. Deletions cut 3 bases from V and 8 bases from J, with 10 bases between. In germline, CDR1 is KGHSH, CDR2 LQKENI. The PCR used 60 Vbeta and 13 Jbeta primers. Sequencing used immunoSEQ multiplex PCR; TCRdb keeps in-frame clones, though not all of them. The top ten hold roughly 0.8% of the sample, which has more than 150,000 clones, approximately 78% seen once. Concerning this clone itself: The antigen is not known.

The rearrangement uses TRBV18 and TRBJ1-4, with unresolved D. The clonotype comes from a woman younger than 35 in good health and CMV-seronegative. Sequenced: PBMCs. The chain's CDR3 is CASSPSWAEKLFF. The CDR3 DNA reads TGTGCCAGCTCACCGAGTTGGGCAGAAAAACTGTTTTTT.